The rows below give T cell receptor delta chains drawn from one sample of a study of delta chains in infants with herpesvirus infections. TCRdb made new clone calls on the RT-PCR reads using CATT. This table holds 1,200 or so delta-chain clones, under 35% found once. The material was peripheral blood, obtained at time point 2 of longitudinal follow-up. The receptors here all came from a human donor who was a Ugandan infant, either HIV-exposed or HIV-unexposed (not recorded which). The CDR3 runs from the conserved cysteine through the conserved F or W. D genes are given only for firm matches. Not all rows give a size; the values are once, few, many and, for expanded clones, a class.

d_gene | j_gene | v_gene | abundance | CDR3aa | CDR3nt
. | TRDJ1 | TRDV1 | . | CALGELVTPHPMYADVKLIF | TGTGCTCTTGGGGAACTAGTAACACCCCATCCAATGTACGCGGATGTGAAACTCATCTTT
. | TRDJ3 | TRDV1 | large | CALGDTSWHVSWDTRQMFF | TGTGCTCTTGGGGATACTTCCTGGCACGTCTCCTGGGACACCCGACAGATGTTTTTC
TRDD3 | TRDJ1 | TRDV1 | . | CALGELILLGDLAIYKLIF | TGTGCTCTTGGGGAACTTATTCTACTGGGGGATCTGGCCATCTATAAACTCATCTTT
TRDD3 | TRDJ1 | TRDV3 | . | CALSGGYDTDKLIF | TGTGCCTTATCTGGGGGATACGACACCGATAAACTCATCTTT
. | TRDJ3 | TRDV2 | . | CACDTPRTGTHAWDTRQMFF | TGTGCTTGTGACACACCGCGTACTGGGACCCACGCCTGGGACACCCGACAGATGTTTTTC
. | TRDJ3 | TRDV1 | few | CALGEQAADWDTRQMFF | TGTGCTCTTGGGGAACAGGCGGCCGACTGGGACACCCGACAGATGTTTTTC
TRDD3 | TRDJ1 | TRDV1 | . | CALGEGSPLLGDIGLIF | TGTGCTCTTGGGGAAGGATCCCCGCTACTGGGGGATATTGGACTCATCTTT
. | TRDJ1 | TRDV1 | large | CALGDPTFSTFKLIF | TGTGCTCTTGGGGATCCTACGTTCTCCACCTTTAAACTCATCTTT
TRDD3 | TRDJ1 | TRDV1 | . | CALGGPLILGDTLPWADKLIF | TGTGCTCTTGGGGGTCCCTTGATACTGGGGGATACCCTCCCCTGGGCCGATAAACTCATCTTT
. | TRDJ1 | TRDV1 | . | CALGELDSNAGVATYTDKLIF | TGTGCTCTTGGGGAACTGGATTCTAACGCTGGGGTCGCGACCTACACCGATAAACTCATCTTT
. | TRDJ1 | TRDV1 | once | CALGDFLRSDSGGHIKDKLIF | TGTGCTCTTGGGGACTTCCTACGTAGCGACTCTGGGGGACACATCAAGGATAAACTCATCTTT
TRDD3 | TRDJ1 | TRDV1 | . | CALGEPWSFTNLYWGTSYTDKLIF | TGTGCTCTTGGGGAACCCTGGTCCTTTACTAACCTGTACTGGGGGACAAGTTACACCGATAAACTCATCTTT
. | TRDJ1 | TRDV1 | . | CALGERGLLGSIRDTDKLIF | TGTGCTCTTGGGGAACGGGGCCTACTGGGTTCCATCAGAGACACCGATAAACTCATCTTT
. | TRDJ1 | TRDV1 | . | CALGERYSHPRTDKLIF | TGTGCTCTTGGGGAACGATACTCACACCCCCGTACCGATAAACTCATCTTT
TRDD3 | TRDJ1 | TRDV1 | few | CALGELPTPHLYWGSPPGYTDKLIF | TGTGCTCTTGGGGAACTCCCTACGCCCCACCTGTACTGGGGGAGCCCACCCGGTTACACCGATAAACTCATCTTT
TRDD3 | TRDJ1 | TRDV1 | large | CALGELVSFPGDTYTDKLIF | TGTGCTCTTGGGGAACTAGTCTCGTTTCCGGGGGATACCTACACCGATAAACTCATCTTT
. | TRDJ1 | TRDV2 | few | CACDTRRIGIPGLIF | TGTGCCTGTGACACCCGGAGAATCGGAATACCTGGACTCATCTTT
TRDD3 | TRDJ1 | TRDV1 | . | CALGESPYGYWGLYTDKLIF | TGTGCTCTTGGGGAATCCCCCTACGGGTACTGGGGGCTGTACACCGATAAACTCATCTTT
. | TRDJ1 | TRDV1 | . | CALGDSKSRPGDNTDKLIF | TGTGCTCTTGGGGATTCGAAATCTCGGCCGGGGGACAACACCGATAAACTCATCTTT
. | TRDJ1 | TRDV1 | few | CALGDPCFSVGYTDKLIF | TGTGCTCTTGGGGATCCCTGTTTCAGTGTGGGGTACACCGATAAACTCATCTTT
TRDD3 | TRDJ2 | TRDV1 | few | CALGELERTGGLTAQLFF | TGTGCTCTTGGGGAACTAGAACGTACTGGGGGATTGACAGCACAACTCTTCTTT
TRDD3 | TRDJ1 | TRDV1 | . | CALGETFLRWGISDTDKLIF | TGTGCTCTTGGGGAGACTTTCCTACGCTGGGGGATCAGCGACACCGATAAACTCATCTTT
. | TRDJ1 | TRDV1 | . | CALGEPFLSDADKLIF | TGTGCTCTTGGGGAACCTTTTCTATCGGACGCCGATAAACTCATCTTT
. | TRDJ1 | TRDV1 | large | CALGEGFILGYTWTDKLIF | TGTGCTCTTGGGGAAGGGTTCATATTGGGATATACGTGGACCGATAAACTCATCTTT
TRDD3 | TRDJ1 | TRDV1 | large | CALGEVSPSYWGILNKLIF | TGTGCTCTTGGGGAAGTTTCCCCCTCGTACTGGGGGATACTTAATAAACTCATCTTT
TRDD3 | TRDJ4 | TRDV1 | . | CALGELGEDSRLICGIRLARPLIF | TGTGCTCTTGGGGAACTAGGGGAAGATTCCCGTCTTATATGTGGGATACGCCTGGCCAGACCCCTGATCTTT
. | TRDJ2 | TRDV3 | . | CAFPDNLPTVTSFPGGFGSLTAQLFF | TGTGCCTTTCCCGACAACCTTCCTACGGTAACTTCATTCCCTGGGGGATTCGGATCTTTGACAGCACAACTCTTCTTT
TRDD3 | TRDJ1 | TRDV1 | . | CALGELPSTGGYSGYTDKLIF | TGTGCTCTTGGGGAACTACCCAGTACTGGGGGATACTCGGGGTACACCGATAAACTCATCTTT
TRDD3 | TRDJ3 | TRDV2 | . | CACDATGGRSWDPRQMFF | TGTGCCTGTGACGCTACTGGGGGCCGCTCCTGGGACCCCCGACAGATGTTTTTC
TRDD3 | TRDJ1 | TRDV1 | few | CALGGVTGSLGFLRGIRTDKLIF | TGTGCTCTTGGGGGCGTTACTGGATCCCTCGGCTTCCTACGGGGGATACGCACCGATAAACTCATCTTT
TRDD3 | TRDJ1 | TRAV23/DV6 | large | CAGGPTYCGIQSKLIF | TGTGCTGGAGGCCCTACCTACTGTGGGATACAAAGTAAACTCATCTTT
. | TRDJ1 | TRAV14/DV4 | . | CAMRERLPTGGKYTDKLIF | TGTGCAATGAGAGAGCGCCTTCCTACTGGGGGAAAGTACACCGATAAACTCATCTTT
TRDD2 | TRDJ1 | TRAV29/DV5 | large | CAANRAFLHPRARFWDCGGAQYTDKLIF | TGTGCAGCAAACAGGGCCTTCCTACATCCCCGAGCGAGGTTCTGGGATTGTGGGGGAGCCCAGTACACCGATAAACTCATCTTT
TRDD2 | TRDJ1 | TRDV1 | large | CALGEEPAFLLDLGDDKLIF | TGTGCTCTTGGGGAAGAACCGGCCTTCCTACTAGATTTGGGGGACGATAAACTCATCTTT
TRDD3 | TRDJ1 | TRDV1 | few | CALGDLSCPTSTGGYDTDKLIF | TGTGCTCTTGGGGACCTTTCGTGTCCTACGAGTACTGGGGGATATGACACCGATAAACTCATCTTT
TRDD3 | TRDJ1 | TRDV1 | . | CALGDLGIQLGPRLSDTDKLIF | TGTGCTCTTGGGGATCTGGGTATTCAACTGGGGCCCAGACTTAGCGACACCGATAAACTCATCTTT
TRDD3 | TRDJ1 | TRDV1 | large | CALGELAPPFLQTGGRPHYKLIF | TGTGCTCTTGGGGAACTAGCCCCTCCTTTCCTACAAACTGGGGGACGCCCTCACTATAAACTCATCTTT
. | TRDJ1 | TRDV1 | . | CALGEPSLLPSYRTGGTDKLIF | TGTGCTCTTGGGGAACCCAGCCTATTACCTTCCTACCGTACTGGGGGCACCGATAAACTCATCTTT
TRDD3 | TRDJ1 | TRDV1 | . | CALGEPNFPHWGIQGDTDKLIF | TGTGCTCTTGGGGAACCAAACTTCCCTCACTGGGGGATACAGGGAGACACCGATAAACTCATCTTT
TRDD3 | TRDJ1 | TRDV1 | . | CALGSYTYPLYWGFFLNTDKLIF | TGTGCTCTTGGGTCCTACACCTACCCTCTGTACTGGGGGTTTTTTCTAAACACCGATAAACTCATCTTT